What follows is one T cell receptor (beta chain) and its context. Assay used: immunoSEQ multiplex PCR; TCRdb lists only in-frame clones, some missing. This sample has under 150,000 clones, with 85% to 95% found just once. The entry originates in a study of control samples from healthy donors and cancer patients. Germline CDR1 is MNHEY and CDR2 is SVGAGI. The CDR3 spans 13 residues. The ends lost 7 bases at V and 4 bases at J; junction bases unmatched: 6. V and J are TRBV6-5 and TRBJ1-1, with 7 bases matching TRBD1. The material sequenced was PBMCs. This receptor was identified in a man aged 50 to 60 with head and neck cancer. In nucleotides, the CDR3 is TGTGCCAGCAACGACAGGGAGTCCACTGAAGCTTTCTTT. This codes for CASNDRESTEAFF.